This T cell receptor (beta chain) came from a study of blood T cell repertoires in COVID-19. Across the study: The United States, Italy and Spain supplied acute and convalescent COVID-19 samples. The analysed material was cDNA or gDNA that came from T cells, B-cell-depleted T cells, or PBMCs.

Germline-derived CDR1 and CDR2 are SQVTM and ANQGSEA. The CDR3 is 13 amino acids. V shed 6 bases and J shed 5 bases, with 16 bases lying between them. Per the original data handling: Amplification from reference gene primers served as the basis for estimated nucleated cell counts. Produced via immunoSEQ multiplex PCR; TCRdb's table is partial and in-frame only. The V and J calls and clone size were taken over from that table, and D and trimming were inferred from the DNA. The top ten clones hold 4.6% of a sample with about 110,000 clones, just under 90% of them seen once. The chain has TRBV29-1 and TRBJ1-1; perhaps TRBD1 as D (6 bases). This clonotype was sampled from a woman aged 50 to 65 with acute or convalescent COVID-19. The sequenced sample consisted of peripheral blood. The CDR3 DNA is TGCAGCGTAGGACTACAGGGAGGGACTGAAGCTTTCTTT. Translated, it gives CSVGLQGGTEAFF.